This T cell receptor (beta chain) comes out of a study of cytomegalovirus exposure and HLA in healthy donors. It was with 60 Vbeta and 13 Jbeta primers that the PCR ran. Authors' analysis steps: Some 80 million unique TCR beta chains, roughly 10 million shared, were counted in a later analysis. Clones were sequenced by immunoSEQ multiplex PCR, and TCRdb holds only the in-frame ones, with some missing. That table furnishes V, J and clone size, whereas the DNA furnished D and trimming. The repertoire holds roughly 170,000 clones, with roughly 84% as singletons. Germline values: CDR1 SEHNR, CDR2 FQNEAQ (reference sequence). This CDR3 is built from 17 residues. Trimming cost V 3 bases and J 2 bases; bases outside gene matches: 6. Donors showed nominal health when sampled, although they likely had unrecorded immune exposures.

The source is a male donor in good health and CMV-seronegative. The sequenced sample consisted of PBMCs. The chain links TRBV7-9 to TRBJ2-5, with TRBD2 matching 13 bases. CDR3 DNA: TGTGCCAGCAGCTTGTTAACTAGCGGGAGGGGGCAAGAGACCCAGTACTTC. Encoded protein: CASSLLTSGRGQETQYF.